This T cell receptor beta chain was retrieved from a study of blood T cells in healthy people across ages (dated by TCRdb to 2014 to 2015). Describing the broader study: In model experiments, roughly one uniquely barcoded TCR beta cDNA molecule per two T cells was captured by template switching. To avoid experimental bias, donors of different ages were randomly spread across the sequencing lanes. Four age groups were formed from the donors: young (average approximately 15 years), middle-aged (approximately 39), aged (62) and long-lived (roughly 88). The study analyzed two additional independent replicas of 1 million unique cDNA reads from the same blood draw for two donors, one aged 18 to 30 and one aged 80 or older. To track age-related changes in TCR beta repertoire diversity, the study relied on deep sequencing normalized with unique cDNA molecular identifiers. Overall study results and their limits: Because profiling used bulk unsorted PBMCs, naive and antigen-experienced compartments could not be compared conclusively. Total diversity estimates from one million sequenced T cells were considered lower bounds and underestimates. Donor CMV infection status was unknown, potentially confounding age-related changes in expanded clonotypes. A strong correlation was found between observed TCR beta diversity and the percentage of naive T cells measured by flow cytometry. Observed TCR beta diversity per million T cells fell roughly linearly with age, and a significant reduction was already apparent by age roughly 40. Compared with the aged group, more naive CD4+ T cells, fewer expanded clones and increased TCR diversity were shown by the long-lived group, suggesting age selection.

Libraries were constructed by 5' RACE. Sequencing relied on an Illumina HiSeq 2500. A second PCR of about 7 to 12 cycles was run with a J-beta primer mix and a sample-barcoded 5' primer. A unique molecular identifier was introduced onto each TCR beta cDNA molecule by a template-switch 5' adaptor carrying 12 random nucleotides. Each sample yielded at least 2.5 million CDR3-containing paired-end reads. First-strand cDNA synthesis was performed from all RNA using the Mint cDNA synthesis kit, with priming by a TRBC-specific oligonucleotide. After uracil-DNA glycosylase treatment, a first 18-cycle PCR used universal primers M1SS and BC2_uni_R on all cDNA. Per the original workflow: For normalization, 1 million high-quality reads were randomly selected from each sample, with every read carrying a distinct molecular identifier. Reads with shared molecular identifiers were discarded instead of being binned into consensus sequences. MiTCR, run with a Q25 quality threshold and the strictest error-elimination algorithm, handled CDR3 identification, clonotype clustering and error correction. Lower-bound total TCR beta diversity was estimated with a nonparametric unseen species model using Euler transformation. The public reads were reanalyzed by TCRdb: fastp trimming at Q25, MiXCR alignment, in-frame beta chains only. Identical CDR3 proteins give one entry, which carries the most common genes and DNA. For this entry, the V and J calls and clone size follow TCRdb and not the study's own pipeline. The sample profile shows 650,000 or so distinct CDR3 sequences; about 51% of them were found once. Of the sample, 13% falls within the top ten clones.

As concerns this clonotype: This receptor's antigen is unknown. At one of its ends the junction is not consistent with the germline gene, which may arise from a read error.

Systemically healthy Caucasian individuals from Russia, some 38 in total and aged roughly 6 to 100 years, were included as donors. Approximately 9 milliliters of peripheral blood were collected from each donor into EDTA-treated Vacutainer tubes. Ficoll-Paque density-gradient centrifugation was used to isolate PBMCs, with at least 7 million per sample. Total RNA was extracted from PBMCs with Trizol reagent, with at least 5 micrograms obtained per sample. For every donor, flow cytometry on a PBMC aliquot measured the percentage of naive CD45RAhigh/CD27high T cells. The CDR3 sequence holds 17 residues, the cysteine and phenylalanine included. This entry keeps only the CDR3 DNA: 51 bases, framed from base 1. The germline V gene encodes CDR1 KGHDR and CDR2 SFDVKD.

The chain links TRBV24-1 with TRBJ2-1; 10 bases in the junction line up with TRBD2. The receptor was isolated from a woman older than 75 in good health. Material: blood. The CDR3: CATSDFGAGGFMDEQLF. The DNA sequence follows: TGTGCCACCAGTGATTTTGGAGCGGGGGGGTTTATGGATGAGCAGTTATTC.